This passage covers 22 T cell receptor beta chains from one sample sequenced in a study of cytomegalovirus exposure and HLA in healthy donors. Primers: 60 Vbeta forward and 13 Jbeta reverse. Libraries were prepared by immunoSEQ multiplex PCR; TCRdb keeps only in-frame clonotypes and omits some of them. This table has over 90,000 clones, approximately 74% appearing once. Sequenced sample: PBMCs. The receptors were sampled from a woman aged 65 to 85 in good health and CMV-seropositive.

The CDR3 sequence is CASSTYRAGETQYF. The CDR3 nucleotides are TGTGCCAGCAGCACCTACAGGGCCGGGGAGACCCAGTACTTC. The rearrangement uses TRBV7-6 and TRBJ2-5; D possibly corresponds to TRBD1 (6 bases). Germline V gives CDR1 SGHVS, CDR2 FNYEAQ. This CDR3 comprises 14 residues. V gave up 5 bases and J gave up 5 bases, with 15 bases separating them. Full variable domain (rest looked up from reference TRBV7-6 and TRBJ2-5): GAGVSQSPRYKVTKRGQDVALRCDPISGHVSLYWYRQALGQGPEFLTYFNYEAQQDKSGLPNDRFSAERPEGSISTLTIQRTEQRDSAMYRCASSTYRAGETQYFGPGTRLLVL.

This sequence joins TRBV5-1 and TRBJ1-2, with 8 positions matching TRBD1. Germline CDR1 reads SGHRS; CDR2 reads YFSETQ. V lost 0 bases to trimming and J lost 7 bases; unmatched junction nucleotides: 5. The CDR3 sequence is 14 residues long. This CDR3 reads CASSLETGVVGYTF. The CDR3 coding sequence is TGCGCCAGCAGCTTGGAGACAGGGGTAGTTGGCTACACCTTC. The whole variable domain, remainder taken from reference TRBV5-1 and TRBJ1-2, is KAGVTQTPRYLIKTRGQQVTLSCSPISGHRSVSWYQQTPGQGLQFLFEYFSETQRNKGNFPGRFSGRQFSNSRSEMNVSTLELGDSALYLCASSLETGVVGYTFGSGTRLTVV.

The gene calls are TRBV7-9 and TRBJ2-7; D is possibly TRBD1 (5 bases). The CDR3 contains 14 residues. CDR1 and CDR2 from the germline V gene are SEHNR and FQNEAQ (reference sequence). V was clipped by 1 base and J by 3 bases, with 10 bases between them. CDR3 coding DNA: TGTGCCAGCAGCTTAGGGGGCGGCTACTACGAGCAGTACTTC. Translating gives CASSLGGGYYEQYF.

This sequence joins TRBV11-2 and TRBJ2-7, with a possible D match to TRBD1 (6 bases). The germline V gene encodes CDR1 SGHAT and CDR2 FQNNGV. The CDR3 totals 15 residues. Trimming took 5 bases from V and 2 from J, leaving 16 bases between them. The DNA of the CDR3 is TGTGCCAGCAGCCCGTGGACAGATAGAACCTACGAGCAGTACTTC. It translates to CASSPWTDRTYEQYF. The full variable domain, rest sourced from reference TRBV11-2 and TRBJ2-7, is EAGVAQSPRYKIIEKRQSVAFWCNPISGHATLYWYQQILGQGPKLLIQFQNNGVVDDSQLPKDRFSAERLKGVDSTLKIQPAKLEDSAVYLCASSPWTDRTYEQYFGPGTRLTVT.

V usage is TRBV27 and J usage is TRBJ1-2; a possible D gene is TRBD1 (6 bases). This CDR3 region has 14 residues. From germline, CDR1 is MNHEY and CDR2 SMNVEV (reference sequence). The V end was cut by 4 bases, the J end by 2 bases, with 11 bases between. CDR3 in amino acids: CASSWAGVNYGYTF. The CDR3 DNA is TGTGCCAGCAGTTGGGCAGGGGTGAACTATGGCTACACCTTC.

This clone was counted only a few times. CDR3 sequence: CSVEGDRLRLVNEQFF. The CDR3 DNA reads TGCAGCGTTGAAGGGGACAGGTTACGACTAGTCAATGAGCAGTTCTTC. The chain couples TRBV29-1 to TRBJ2-1, with TRBD1 matching over 8 bases. After removal of 1 base from V and 6 bases from J, the junction contained 11 bases not matched to a gene. Germline CDR1 SQVTM, CDR2 ANQGSEA. The CDR3 runs 16 residues.

The V gene is TRBV19, the J gene TRBJ1-5, with D tentatively TRBD1 (5 bases). Trimming removed 3 bases at V and 5 bases at J, with 17 bases between. The germline gives CDR1 LNHDA, CDR2 SQIVND (reference sequence). The CDR3 extends over 16 amino acids. CDR3 sequence reads: CASSILRARVDQPQHF. The CDR3 DNA sequence: TGTGCCAGTAGTATTCTACGGGCCAGGGTCGATCAGCCCCAGCATTTT.

The gene calls are TRBV27 and TRBJ1-5, with D possibly being TRBD1 (6 bases). V dropped 1 base and J dropped 2 bases, with 12 bases sitting between them. The CDR3 consists of 16 residues. CDR1 and CDR2 from the germline V gene are MNHEY and SMNVEV (reference sequence). CDR3 in amino acids: CASSLYYRDGNQPQHF. CDR3 DNA: TGTGCCAGCAGTTTATACTACAGGGACGGCAATCAGCCCCAGCATTTT.

The chain is built from TRBV28 and TRBJ1-1; D remains ambiguous. Trimming shortened V by 3 bases and J by 1 base, and 9 bases separated the two germline ends. CDR1 MDHEN and CDR2 SYDVKM come from the germline V gene. The CDR3 extends over 14 amino acids. The CDR3 nucleotides read TGTGCCAGCAGTTTCCGAGCACCGAACACTGAAGCTTTCTTT. The encoded protein is CASSFRAPNTEAFF.

V gene TRBV10-3 combines with J gene TRBJ2-7; 9 bases line up with TRBD2. Germline loops: CDR1 ENHRY, CDR2 SYGVKD. J was trimmed by 8 bases and V by 6 bases; bases with no gene match: 5. There are 12 residues in the CDR3. The CDR3 DNA reads TGTGCCATCAGAGATAGCGGGAGTCAGCAGTACTTC. Encoded protein: CAIRDSGSQQYF.

This clone has only a few counts. The chain has TRBV9 and TRBJ1-6; no firm D call. Germline V gene data show CDR1 as SGDLS and CDR2 as YYNGEE. The CDR3 length is 15 residues. V was shortened by 0 bases and J by 7 bases, with 11 bases between the two germline ends. The CDR3 bases are TGTGCCAGCAGCGTAGGGCCGACGCGGAATTCACCCCTCCACTTT. This gives the protein CASSVGPTRNSPLHF.

V is TRBV7-6 and J is TRBJ2-1, with a possible D match to TRBD1 (6 bases). Looked up from germline, CDR1 is SGHVS and CDR2 is FNYEAQ. There are 16 residues in the CDR3. V lost 3 bases and J 3 bases, leaving 15 bases between the germline ends. CDR3 coding DNA: TGTGCCAGCAGCTTTCGGGCAGGGGAAGGCTACAATGAGCAGTTCTTC. It codes for CASSFRAGEGYNEQFF.

This clone showed up just a few times. The chain joins TRBV5-1 to TRBJ2-1; 7 nucleotides line up with TRBD1. CDR3 size: 14 residues. The junction had 4 bases not matched to a gene; V was cut back by 6 bases and J by 1 base. CDR1 and CDR2 (germline): SGHRS, YFSETQ. CDR3 sequence (DNA): TGCGCCAGCACCGTGACAGGGTCCTACAATGAGCAGTTCTTC. Its translation: CASTVTGSYNEQFF.

The chain combines TRBV7-2 with TRBJ2-7; TRBD1 agrees at 7 bases. J lost 4 bases, V lost 5 bases, and 11 bases had no gene match. This CDR3 comprises 15 residues. Germline V lookup: CDR1 SGHTA, CDR2 FQGNSA. The DNA for the CDR3 is TGTGCCAGCAGCAAAGAGGTGGCACAGGGGTACGAGCAGTACTTC. Its protein is CASSKEVAQGYEQYF.

The chain couples TRBV27 to TRBJ1-1; TRBD1 might be the D (6 bases). V was clipped by 2 bases and J by 2 bases, with 9 bases between them. The CDR3 is 14 amino acids. CDR1 is MNHEY, CDR2 SMNVEV, per germline (reference sequence). The CDR3 is CASSLLQGNTEAFF. CDR3 nucleotide sequence: TGTGCCAGCAGTTTACTACAGGGTAACACTGAAGCTTTCTTT.

The chain carries TRBV7-9 and TRBJ1-2, with D maybe TRBD1 (5 bases). CDR3 length: 15 residues. CDR1 is SEHNR and CDR2 is FQNEAQ in the germline V gene (reference sequence). V was shortened by 4 bases and J by 1 base, with 13 bases between the two germline ends. The CDR3 nucleotides read TGTGCCAGCAGCTGGGTCGGGGGAGTTAACTATGGCTACACCTTC. Translated: CASSWVGGVNYGYTF.

The chain carries TRBV19 and TRBJ2-5, with D possibly TRBD2 on 7 matching bases. V was cut by 5 bases and J by 5 bases, with 18 bases left in between. The CDR3 is made up of 15 amino acids. The germline V gene has CDR1 LNHDA and CDR2 SQIVND (reference sequence). Written as DNA, the CDR3 is TGTGCCAGTAGTCCGATGGGGGGGCACGAGGAGACCCAGTACTTC. The encoded protein is CASSPMGGHEETQYF. The variable domain in full, with the rest retrieved from reference TRBV19 and TRBJ2-5, is DGGITQSPKYLFRKEGQNVTLSCEQNLNHDAMYWYRQDPGQGLRLIYYSQIVNDFQKGDIAEGYSVSREKKESFPLTVTSAQKNPTAFYLCASSPMGGHEETQYFGPGTRLLVL.

The chain employs TRBV28 and TRBJ2-3; tentative D call: TRBD2 (6 bases). Germline CDR1 and CDR2: MDHEN and SYDVKM. V lost 7 bases to trimming and J lost 1 base, with 15 bases between them. The CDR3 has 15 residues. The CDR3: CASISGGIGTDTQYF. The CDR3, as DNA: TGTGCCAGCATCTCCGGGGGAATCGGCACAGATACGCAGTATTTT.

The V and J genes are TRBV6-6 and TRBJ2-7, with TRBD1 identical over 9 bases. Germline V CDR1 and CDR2: MNHNY, SVGAGI (reference sequence). The CDR3 has 14 residues. The V gene end was trimmed by 5 bases and the J gene end by 5 bases; junction bases not matched to a gene: 7. The DNA for the CDR3 is TGTGCCAGCAGTAACACCGGGACAGGGAACGAGCAGTACTTC. Its translation: CASSNTGTGNEQYF.

The V call is TRBV12-5, the J call TRBJ1-6; TRBD1 aligns across 8 bases. J lost 10 bases, V lost 1 base, and 9 bases had no gene match. CDR1 is LGHNT and CDR2 is FRNRAP in the germline V gene. The CDR3 loop spans 16 amino acids. The CDR3 bases are TGTGCTAGTGGTTTGGGAGCCGGGACAGGACCCTCACCCCTCCACTTT. Residues: CASGLGAGTGPSPLHF.

The V gene is TRBV7-9, the J gene TRBJ2-1, with D maybe TRBD2 (5 bases). This CDR3 has 15 residues. From germline, CDR1 is SEHNR and CDR2 FQNEAQ (reference sequence). The V and J ends lost 3 bases and 0 bases respectively, with 9 bases between them. The CDR3 bases are TGTGCCAGCAGCTTTTCGGCGGGCTCCTACAATGAGCAGTTCTTC. This encodes CASSFSAGSYNEQFF.

V gene TRBV7-9 combines with J gene TRBJ2-2, with 7 bases matching TRBD2. V shed 6 bases and J 4 bases; nucleotides not matched to a gene: 8. The CDR3 consists of 15 residues. The V gene's germline CDR1 is SEHNR and CDR2 FQNEAQ (reference sequence). The DNA for the CDR3 is TGTGCCAGCAGGTTGGCGGGGGTTGGCACCGGGGAGCTGTTTTTT. Residues: CASRLAGVGTGELFF.